One sample yielded the 24 T cell receptor beta chains listed below, sequenced in a study of regulatory T cells in long-lasting Graves disease. The authors built TCR beta libraries using iRepertoire HTBI primers and Arm-PCR of CDR3 regions. One entry per CDR3 protein, called by TCRdb with MiXCR from the multiplex PCR reads. The sample lists 410,000 or so distinct CDR3 sequences, 15% seen once, with around 17% in the top ten. As for time point: newly diagnosed GD, antithyroid drugs for less than 3 months. Generation of the TCR library employed RNA extracted from PBMCs. These data also formed part of another study, on T cells in Graves' hyperthyroidism and ophthalmopathy.

Here the sequenced sample was peripheral blood mononuclear cells (PBMCs), taken at new diagnosis, from a patient treated with antithyroid drugs. The receptors originated from a woman aged 25 to 39 with Graves disease.

At least ten counts were recorded for this clonotype. The chain joins TRBV5-6 to TRBJ2-1, with 8 bases identical to TRBD1. The trim removed 0 bases at V and 9 bases at J, leaving 8 bases unmatched. The CDR3 is 15 residues long. From germline, CDR1 is SGHDT and CDR2 YYEEEE. This chain's CDR3 is CASSLEEAGGFEQFF. Here the CDR3 DNA reads TGTGCCAGCAGCTTGGAGGAGGCAGGGGGCTTTGAGCAGTTCTTC.

This clonotype was counted only a few times. The chain uses TRBV7-3 and TRBJ2-1, with unresolved D. Germline V gives CDR1 SGHTA, CDR2 FQGTGA. This CDR3 comprises 13 residues. V dropped 4 bases and J dropped 6 bases, with 10 bases sitting between them. CDR3 nucleotides: TGTGCCAGCAGCTCCCCACAAACCAATGAGCAGTTCTTC. It specifies CASSSPQTNEQFF. The full variable domain, with the rest looked up from reference TRBV7-3 and TRBJ2-1, is GAGVSQTPSNKVTEKGKYVELRCDPISGHTALYWYRQSLGQGPEFLIYFQGTGAADDSGLPNDRFFAVRPEGSVSTLKIQRTERGDSAVYLCASSSPQTNEQFFGPGTRLTVL.

This sequence joins TRBV7-2 and TRBJ2-3; 13 positions match TRBD2. Trimming cost V 7 bases and J 2 bases; bases outside gene matches: 6. Germline V CDR1 and CDR2: SGHTA, FQGNSA. The CDR3 runs to 16 residues. CDR3 region: CASIDGLAGDTDTQYF. DNA of the CDR3: TGTGCCAGCATCGACGGACTAGCGGGAGACACAGATACGCAGTATTTT.

This clonotype appeared many times. V usage is TRBV5-6 and J usage is TRBJ2-7; D call uncertain. Trimming stripped 4 bases from V and 4 bases from J, with 15 bases between. The CDR3 sequence is 14 residues long. Germline V CDR1 and CDR2: SGHDT, YYEEEE. The CDR3 sequence is CASSMQPAEYEQYF. Written as DNA, the CDR3 is TGTGCCAGCAGCATGCAACCCGCCGAATACGAGCAGTACTTC.

Details on this clonotype: A much larger clone is a single base away; this may be a read error. The V gene is TRBV4-2, the J gene TRBJ2-3, with D possibly TRBD2 on 6 matching bases. The end of the DNA aligns better with TRBJ2-1, so the J call may be wrong. The CDR3 consists of 16 residues. CDR1 is LGHNA and CDR2 is YNFKEQ in the germline V gene. The chain's CDR3 is CASSQELVTLAREQFF. DNA of the CDR3: TGTGCCAGCAGCCAAGAACTGGTGACGCTAGCGAGGGAGCAGTTCTTC.

This clonotype occurred many times. This chain links TRBV11-2 with TRBJ2-4; 7 bases line up with TRBD2. From germline, CDR1 is SGHAT and CDR2 FQNNGV. After removal of 5 bases from V and 8 bases from J, the junction contained 12 bases not matched to a gene. CDR3 size: 15 residues. CDR3 coding DNA: TGTGCCAGCAGCCCCGGGGGGAATCCCTGGGACATTCAGTACTTC. Amino acid sequence: CASSPGGNPWDIQYF.

This clonotype was recorded many times. The rearrangement links TRBV6-2 or TRBV6-3 to TRBJ2-7; D may be TRBD2 (6 bases). Germline CDR1 MNHEY, CDR2 SVGEGT. V was cut by 4 bases and J by 7 bases, with 17 bases left in between. The CDR3 covers 14 residues. CDR3 nucleotide sequence: TGTGCCAGCAGTTGGGGGACCGAGACTAGGGAGCAGTACTTC. Amino acid sequence: CASSWGTETREQYF.

V and J are TRBV28 and TRBJ2-6; TRBD1 matches at 9 bases. Per germline, CDR1 MDHEN and CDR2 SYDVKM. The CDR3 spans 16 residues. V lost 5 bases and J lost 2; bases outside the gene matches: 4. The CDR3 is CASSRDRVAGANVLTF. CDR3 bases: TGTGCCAGCAGTAGGGACAGGGTAGCTGGGGCCAACGTCCTGACTTTC.

Many counts were recorded for this clonotype. CDR3 DNA sequence: TGTGCCAGCGTCCCGGGACAGCTTAAATTAAACACCATATATTTT. Its protein product is CASVPGQLKLNTIYF. This chain uses TRBV6-1 with TRBJ1-3; TRBD1 matches at 7 bases. The CDR3 runs 15 residues. J was trimmed by 6 bases and V by 8 bases; bases with no gene match: 13. Germline V gives CDR1 MNHNS, CDR2 SASEGT.

This clonotype was detected a few times. The rearrangement joins TRBV7-8 to TRBJ2-5; 8 bases are a match to TRBD2. This CDR3 comprises 15 residues. In germline, CDR1 is SGHVS, CDR2 FQNEAQ. V shed 1 base and J 4 bases; nucleotides not matched to a gene: 5. The CDR3 loop reads CASSLVGLAGETQYF. CDR3 nucleotide sequence: TGTGCCAGCAGCTTAGTGGGCCTAGCGGGAGAGACCCAGTACTTC.

CDR3 in amino acids: CASSVQGAGTGELFF. The CDR3 coding sequence is TGTGCCAGCAGCGTGCAGGGGGCGGGCACCGGGGAGCTGTTTTTT. The V gene is TRBV5-5, the J gene TRBJ2-2; TRBD1 matches at 8 bases. V trimming: 4 bases; J trimming: 4 bases; junction bases outside the gene matches: 6. The CDR3 consists of 15 residues. The germline CDR1 and CDR2 sequences are SGHKS and YYEKEE (reference sequence). Looking up the rest from reference TRBV5-5 and TRBJ2-2 gives the full variable domain: DAGVTQSPTHLIKTRGQQVTLRCSPISGHKSVSWYQQVLGQGPQFIFQYYEKEERGRGNFPDRFSARQFPNYSSELNVNALLLGDSALYLCASSVQGAGTGELFFGEGSRLTVL.

This chain connects TRBV5-4 to TRBJ2-1; unclear D gene. The V end was cut by 4 bases, the J end by 8 bases, with 10 bases between. This CDR3 region has 12 residues. The V gene's germline CDR1 is SGHNT and CDR2 YYREEE (reference sequence). The DNA of the CDR3 is TGTGCCAGCAGCCATCAGACGGATGAGCAGTTCTTC. The encoded protein is CASSHQTDEQFF.

Only a few counts were recorded for this clonotype. The genes are TRBV7-9 and TRBJ2-7, with D perhaps matching TRBD2 (6 bases). The CDR3 contains 12 residues. V lost 5 bases and J 9 bases, leaving 14 bases between the germline ends. Germline values: CDR1 SEHNR, CDR2 FQNEAQ (reference sequence). CDR3 residues: CASSERDSWQYF. The CDR3 DNA reads TGTGCCAGCAGCGAACGGGACTCCTGGCAGTACTTC.

V and J are TRBV4-1 and TRBJ2-1; 9 positions agree with TRBD2. The V gene's germline CDR1 is MGHRA and CDR2 YSYEKL. The CDR3 is made up of 18 amino acids. Trimming took 4 bases from V and 3 from J; bases not matched to a gene: 13. The CDR3, as DNA: TGCGCCAGCAGCCTCAACCGAGAAGCGGGAGGAGACTACAATGAGCAGTTCTTC. This gives the protein CASSLNREAGGDYNEQFF.

This clonotype turned up a few times. The CDR3 DNA sequence: TGTGCCAGCAGCTTGGCCGGGCAGACCTACGAGCAGTACTTC. Translated: CASSLAGQTYEQYF. This chain connects TRBV5-5 to TRBJ2-7; D ambiguous. The CDR3 covers 14 residues. Germline V lookup: CDR1 SGHKS, CDR2 YYEKEE (reference sequence). Trimming took off 0 bases at V and 2 bases at J, with 9 bases between the two ends.

This clonotype was observed at least ten times. V gene TRBV28 combines with J gene TRBJ2-3; TRBD1 might be the D (6 bases). Germline V gene data show CDR1 as MDHEN and CDR2 as SYDVKM. CDR3 size: 16 residues. With 5 bases removed from V and 0 bases from J, the gap between germline ends came to 15 bases. Written as DNA, the CDR3 is TGTGCCAGCAGTACACCAGGGGACACTAGCACAGATACGCAGTATTTT. This codes for CASSTPGDTSTDTQYF.

This clonotype was found many times. This sequence joins TRBV18 and TRBJ2-7; D might be TRBD1 (6 bases). Germline CDR1 KGHSH, CDR2 LQKENI. The germline V and J ends were trimmed by 3 bases and 3 bases, with 9 bases remaining between them. CDR3 length equals 13 residues. The CDR3: CASSPEQGYEQYF. CDR3 in DNA: TGTGCCAGCTCACCTGAACAGGGCTACGAGCAGTACTTC.

This clonotype has a count of ten or more. The rearrangement links TRBV3-1 to TRBJ2-4; the D is unclear. This CDR3 contains 13 residues. The germline V gene has CDR1 LGHDT and CDR2 YNNKEL (reference sequence). Between the trimmed V and J ends, which lost 0 bases and 6 bases, there was a span of 6 bases. CDR3 coding DNA: TGTGCCAGCAGCCAAGATCTAGTAAACATTCAGTACTTC. Translated: CASSQDLVNIQYF.

On this clonotype: A read error may be the cause here, since a much bigger clone is one base away. This rearrangement joins TRBV5-1 to TRBJ1-4; no clear D gene. Germline CDR1 and CDR2: SGHRS and YFSETQ. The CDR3 runs 16 residues. The CDR3 protein is CASRPGSASGLEKPFF. The CDR3 bases are TGCGCCAGCAGGCCCGGTTCAGCCAGTGGCCTGGAAAAACCGTTTTTT.

Details on this clonotype: This sequence is one base from a far larger clone and is likely a read error. Since no conserved phenylalanine or tryptophan closes the CDR3, a read error is the likely cause. J is TRBJ2-5 and V is TRBV5-5; 8 positions agree with TRBD2. Trimming took 4 bases from V and 5 from J; bases not matched to a gene: 10. The CDR3 has 15 amino acids. The germline gives CDR1 SGHKS, CDR2 YYEKEE (reference sequence). CDR3 amino acids: CASSLSGSRQETQYL. DNA for the CDR3: TGTGCCAGCAGCCTCAGCGGGAGCAGGCAGGAGACCCAGTACCTC.

V and J are TRBV3-1 and TRBJ1-3, with 9 bases matching TRBD1. Germline CDR1 is LGHDT and CDR2 is YNNKEL (reference sequence). The CDR3 contains 16 residues. The V and J ends lost 3 bases and 1 base, in that order; junction bases with no gene match: 4. CDR3 bases: TGTGCCAGCAGCCAGAAGACAGGGGGTTCTGGAAACACCATATATTTT. Its translation: CASSQKTGGSGNTIYF.

This clonotype was detected ten times or more. The chain couples TRBV29-1 to TRBJ2-1, with a possible D match to TRBD1 (6 bases). The germline V and J ends were trimmed by 8 bases and 4 bases, with 18 bases remaining between them. This CDR3 comprises 14 residues. Germline CDR1 is SQVTM and CDR2 is ANQGSEA. The CDR3 reads CSQRSGQTYNEQFF. The CDR3 nucleotides are TGCAGCCAGCGCTCGGGACAAACATACAATGAGCAGTTCTTC.

This clonotype was seen a few times. The rearrangement links TRBV11-2 to TRBJ2-1; D is undetermined. The CDR3 runs 12 residues. The V gene's germline CDR1 is SGHAT and CDR2 FQNNGV. Trimming removed 4 bases at V and 8 bases at J, with 9 bases between. CDR3 region: CASSSRADEQFF. CDR3 bases: TGTGCCAGCAGCTCCCGGGCGGATGAGCAGTTCTTC.

This chain joins TRBV28 and TRBJ1-2; unclear D gene. Germline-derived CDR1 and CDR2 are MDHEN and SYDVKM. V was shortened by 3 bases and J by 6 bases, with 14 bases between the two germline ends. There are 14 residues in the CDR3. DNA for the CDR3: TGTGCCAGCAGTTTCGTTTACTTAAATAATGGCTACACCTTC. It is translated as CASSFVYLNNGYTF.